The 9 T cell receptor beta chains presented below share a single source sample, sequenced in a study of T cells after somatic rescue of genetic block (dated by TCRdb to the early 2020s). Receptor libraries were prepared by the immunoSEQ multiplex PCR assay. The table comes from immuneACCESS by way of TCRdb, which keeps in-frame sequences with V and J called. Part of the clones is missing from these tables; in studies checked, under half for an unresolved V gene and the rest for unknown reasons. This sample is represented by tens of thousands of clones; approximately 91% of them were singletons. The top ten clones comprise about 3% of the sample. The sequenced material came from peripheral blood mononuclear cells (PBMCs). The receptors were gathered from a man under 40.

The chain links TRBV20-1 to TRBJ2-3; TRBD2 might be the D (5 bases). Germline loops: CDR1 DFQATT, CDR2 SNEGSKA (reference sequence). The CDR3 has 9 amino acids. The CDR3 DNA follows: TGCAGACCCGGGAATACGCAGTATTTT. Translating gives CRPGNTQYF.

The chain recombines TRBV6-1 with TRBJ2-3, with 9 bases lining up with TRBD1. Unmatched junction bases numbered 8, after V lost 6 bases and J lost 4 bases. The germline gives CDR1 MNHNS, CDR2 SASEGT. The CDR3 has 15 residues. CDR3 in DNA: TGTGCCAGCAGGGCACAGGGGGCGAATGCAGATACGCAGTATTTT. Its protein is CASRAQGANADTQYF.

The chain joins TRBV19 to TRBJ1-1, with D tentatively TRBD1 (5 bases). Trimming cost V 9 bases and J 3 bases, with 20 bases left between them. The germline V gene has CDR1 LNHDA and CDR2 SQIVND (reference sequence). The CDR3 has 15 residues. This CDR3 is CASAQGSPLDTEAFF. The CDR3 DNA is TGTGCCAGCGCCCAGGGCAGCCCCTTGGACACTGAAGCTTTCTTT.

The rearrangement uses TRBV7-9 and TRBJ1-1, with D possibly being TRBD1 (5 bases). The CDR3 is made up of 13 amino acids. Germline CDR1 SEHNR, CDR2 FQNEAQ (reference sequence). The V end was cut by 3 bases, the J end by 4 bases, with 9 bases between. Written as DNA, the CDR3 is TGTGCCAGCAGCTTGGGGGTAATCACTGAAGCTTTCTTT. It yields the protein CASSLGVITEAFF.

The chain uses TRBV20-1 and TRBJ2-3; D is unresolved. The CDR3 contains 11 residues. Germline V gene lookup returns CDR1 DFQATT and CDR2 SNEGSKA (reference sequence). V was pared by 1 base and J by 5 bases, with 4 bases between. DNA for the CDR3: TGCAGTGCTAGAGTGGGAGATACGCAGTATTTT. Protein sequence: CSARVGDTQYF.

This clone appeared once. In DNA form, the CDR3 reads TGTGCCAGCAGCCAAGAAAGTGGGAGGGCCTCGAGGGTGGATGAGCAGTTCTTC. It is translated as CASSQESGRASRVDEQFF. V gene TRBV14 combines with J gene TRBJ2-1; 7 bases align to TRBD2. Germline V lookup: CDR1 SGHDN, CDR2 FVKESK. V dropped 0 bases and J dropped 8; count of bases not matched to a gene: 16. The length of the CDR3 is 18 residues. Combining the CDR3 with reference TRBV14 and TRBJ2-1 gives the whole variable domain EAGVTQFPSHSVIEKGQTVTLRCDPISGHDNLYWYRRVMGKEIKFLLHFVKESKQDESGMPNNRFLAERTGGTYSTLKVQPAELEDSGVYFCASSQESGRASRVDEQFFGPGTRLTVL.

The V gene is TRBV5-4, the J gene TRBJ2-1; 8 bases fit TRBD1. The CDR3 totals 15 residues. V was clipped by 3 bases and J by 5 bases; unmatched bases: 7. Germline V lookup: CDR1 SGHNT, CDR2 YYREEE (reference sequence). In DNA form, the CDR3 reads TGTGCCAGCAGCTCCCCGGACAGGGCCAACAATGAGCAGTTCTTC. This gives the protein CASSSPDRANNEQFF.

V and J are TRBV5-6 and TRBJ1-2; a possible D gene is TRBD1 (6 bases). The CDR3 is made up of 14 amino acids. Germline CDR1 and CDR2: SGHDT and YYEEEE. Trimming stripped 7 bases from V and 7 bases from J, with 20 bases between. The CDR3 sequence: CASRKRGGLLGYTF. CDR3 nucleotides: TGTGCCAGCCGAAAGAGGGGGGGCTTACTTGGCTACACCTTC.

The sample holds a few counts of this clone. One end of the junction fails to match germline, which may point to a read error. The V call is TRBV7-7, the J call TRBJ2-7; TRBD1 matches 7 bases. This CDR3 has 13 residues. CDR1 SSHAT and CDR2 FNYEAQ come from the germline V gene (reference sequence). The chain's CDR3 is CASSLGTGDEQYF. CDR3 DNA: TGTGCTAGCAGCTTAGGCACAGGGGACGAGCAGTACTTC. Filled out from reference TRBV7-7 and TRBJ2-7, the complete variable domain reads GAGVSQSPRYKVTKRGQDVTLRCDPISSHATLYWYQQALGQGPEFLTYFNYEAQPDKSGLPSDRFSAERPEGSISTLTIQRTEQRDSAMYRCASSLGTGDEQYFGPGTRLTVT.